The 18 T cell receptor beta chains listed next were all sequenced from one sample in a study of blood T cell repertoires in COVID-19 (dated by TCRdb to 2018 to 2020). The method was the immunoSEQ multiplex PCR assay. TCRdb limited this immuneACCESS table to in-frame rearrangements with V and J called. A share of clones is missing; checked studies link under half to unresolved V genes, and the rest is unexplained. The sample table records about 530,000 clones; approximately 91% of these occur just once. The top ten constitute under 8.5% of the sample. The sequencing input was peripheral blood. The source of these receptors is a woman aged 50 to 60 with COVID-19, enrolled during active disease.

This chain connects TRBV5-6 to TRBJ2-3; 7 nucleotides agree with TRBD1. V trimming: 4 bases; J trimming: 2 bases; junction bases outside the gene matches: 4. CDR3 size: 14 residues. CDR1 is SGHDT, CDR2 YYEEEE, per germline. The CDR3 loop is CASSPGQVTDTQYF. As DNA, the CDR3 is TGTGCCAGCAGCCCCGGACAGGTCACAGATACGCAGTATTTT.

The CDR3, as DNA: TGTGCCAGCAGTTTCCTGACAGGGGCAGGTGAAGCTTTCTTT. Translation: CASSFLTGAGEAFF. This rearrangement joins TRBV27 to TRBJ1-1; 8 bases line up with TRBD1. The V and J ends lost 3 bases and 7 bases, in that order; junction bases with no gene match: 7. The germline V gene has CDR1 MNHEY and CDR2 SMNVEV (reference sequence). The CDR3 length is 14 residues.

Turning to this clone: Other nucleotide sequences in the sample specify the same CDR3. V and J are TRBV24-1 and TRBJ1-1; 9 bases are a match to TRBD1. The CDR3 has 15 amino acids. V shed 4 bases and J 3 bases; nucleotides not matched to a gene: 5. Germline V gene lookup returns CDR1 KGHDR and CDR2 SFDVKD. CDR3 sequence: CATSDPGQGDTEAFF. The CDR3 nucleotides read TGTGCCACCAGTGACCCGGGACAGGGAGACACTGAAGCTTTCTTT.

This chain connects TRBV7-9 to TRBJ1-3, with 7 bases lining up with TRBD1. Looked up from germline, CDR1 is SEHNR and CDR2 is FQNEAQ (reference sequence). V was clipped by 4 bases and J by 4 bases; unmatched bases: 10. The CDR3 runs to 16 residues. For the CDR3, the DNA is TGTGCCAGCAGCTACCGGACAGGAGCGGCGGGAAACACCATATATTTT. Its protein is CASSYRTGAAGNTIYF.

The chain carries TRBV4-2 and TRBJ2-1; D is uncertain. Germline assignment: CDR1 LGHNA and CDR2 YNFKEQ. V lost 1 base and J 3 bases, leaving 10 bases between the germline ends. This CDR3 is 15 amino acids long. The CDR3 DNA reads TGTGCCAGCAGCCAAGGAGAGAATTTCTACAATGAGCAGTTCTTC. It is translated as CASSQGENFYNEQFF.

This clone was seen once. V usage is TRBV6-5 and J usage is TRBJ1-1, with 7 positions matching TRBD1. Germline loops: CDR1 MNHEY, CDR2 SVGAGI. J was trimmed by 5 bases and V by 8 bases; bases with no gene match: 8. The CDR3 has 13 residues. Written as DNA, the CDR3 is TGTGCCAGCCTTTATACAGGGGTTACTGAAGCTTTCTTT. Translated, it gives CASLYTGVTEAFF.

The V gene is TRBV6-6, the J gene TRBJ1-2, with 7 positions matching TRBD1. There are 13 residues in the CDR3. Germline loops: CDR1 MNHNY, CDR2 SVGAGI (reference sequence). Trimming removed 8 bases from V and 10 bases from J; junction bases left unmatched: 13. The CDR3: CASGYLTGNDYTF. The CDR3 region has the DNA TGTGCCAGCGGATACCTGACAGGGAACGACTACACCTTC.

The chain uses TRBV2 and TRBJ1-1; D perhaps matches TRBD1 (5 bases). Trimming pared 6 bases from V and 4 bases from J, leaving 21 bases between. Looked up from germline, CDR1 is SNHLY and CDR2 is FYNNEI. This CDR3 has 16 amino acids. CDR3 in amino acids: CASRFSAGTWGTEAFF. The CDR3 region has the DNA TGTGCCAGCAGATTTTCTGCAGGGACTTGGGGCACTGAAGCTTTCTTT.

The gene calls are TRBV15 and TRBJ2-1; D is unclear. Trimming stripped 0 bases from V and 6 bases from J, with 12 bases between. Germline CDR1 is LNHNV and CDR2 is YYDKDF (reference sequence). There are 15 residues in the CDR3. The CDR3 loop reads CATSRDKAVSNEQFF. Written as DNA, the CDR3 is TGTGCCACCAGCAGAGATAAGGCGGTCAGCAATGAGCAGTTCTTC.

A single count supports this clone. The chain recombines TRBV19 with TRBJ2-1; D might be TRBD1 (5 bases). Trimming removed 3 bases from V and 6 bases from J, with 12 bases in between. The CDR3 is made up of 14 amino acids. CDR1 is LNHDA, CDR2 SQIVND, per germline (reference sequence). CDR3 bases: TGTGCCAGTAGTATGGGGCAGCTCCTCAATGAGCAGTTCTTC. It encodes CASSMGQLLNEQFF.

The rearrangement links TRBV6-1 to TRBJ1-6; D unclear. Germline values: CDR1 MNHNS, CDR2 SASEGT. The CDR3 has 15 amino acids. The ends were cut back, 2 bases at V and 15 bases at J, with 20 bases in the middle. In DNA, the CDR3 is TGTGCCAGCAGTGAACTACAGTCGCTTGTTTATGACCTCCACTTT. Its protein product is CASSELQSLVYDLHF.

The V call is TRBV30, the J call TRBJ2-7, with 11 bases aligning to TRBD2. The CDR3 has 16 amino acids. CDR1 is GTSNPN, CDR2 SVGIG, per germline (reference sequence). Trimming cost V 4 bases and J 3 bases; bases outside gene matches: 11. The CDR3 bases are TGTGCCTGGACCCCACTTGGACTAGCGGGTAACTACGAGCAGTACTTC. Amino acids: CAWTPLGLAGNYEQYF.

The chain has TRBV18 and TRBJ2-3, with 15 nucleotides matching TRBD2. There are 16 residues in the CDR3. The ends lost 3 bases at V and 6 bases at J; junction bases unmatched: 4. Germline V lookup: CDR1 KGHSH, CDR2 LQKENI. This chain's CDR3 is CASSPQGLAGGDTQYF. DNA of the CDR3: TGTGCCAGCTCACCCCAAGGACTAGCGGGGGGGGATACGCAGTATTTT.

The chain has TRBV7-9 and TRBJ1-1, with 11 bases matching TRBD1. J lost 4 bases, V lost 7 bases, and 8 bases had no gene match. This CDR3 region has 15 residues. Per the germline V gene, CDR1 is SEHNR and CDR2 is FQNEAQ (reference sequence). The CDR3 nucleotides read TGTGCCAGCAATCGAGGGGACAGGGGGGTCACTGAAGCTTTCTTT. It codes for CASNRGDRGVTEAFF. The whole variable domain, filled in from reference TRBV7-9 and TRBJ1-1, reads DTGVSQNPRHKITKRGQNVTFRCDPISEHNRLYWYRQTLGQGPEFLTYFQNEAQLEKSRLLSDRFSAERPKGSFSTLEIQRTEQGDSAMYLCASNRGDRGVTEAFFGQGTRLTVV.

The J gene is TRBJ1-1, the V gene TRBV7-9; 7 bases are a match to TRBD1. Trimming removed 5 bases from V and 3 bases from J; junction bases left unmatched: 12. The germline gives CDR1 SEHNR, CDR2 FQNEAQ (reference sequence). The CDR3 runs to 16 residues. The CDR3 region has the DNA TGTGCCAGCAGCCACCCCGGGGACAGTTATGACACTGAAGCTTTCTTT. Amino acids: CASSHPGDSYDTEAFF.

The chain links TRBV6-5 to TRBJ1-2; TRBD1 agrees at 8 bases. The junction had 12 bases not matched to a gene; V was cut back by 6 bases and J by 6 bases. The CDR3 sequence is 15 residues long. Germline V gives CDR1 MNHEY, CDR2 SVGAGI. The CDR3 DNA reads as TGTGCCAGCAGCGACCCCGGGACAGGTGGAAATGGCTACACCTTC. It encodes CASSDPGTGGNGYTF.

This rearrangement joins TRBV3-1 (or the pseudogene TRBV3-2) to TRBJ1-2, with TRBD1 identical over 9 bases. This CDR3 has 13 amino acids. Trimming cost V 4 bases and J 8 bases; bases outside gene matches: 5. Germline V gene sequence: CDR1 LGHDT, CDR2 YNNKEL (reference sequence). This chain's CDR3 is CASSLRDRVGYTF. CDR3 nucleotide sequence: TGTGCCAGCAGCCTCCGGGACAGGGTAGGCTACACCTTC.

The V and J genes are TRBV15 and TRBJ1-2; D uncertain. CDR3 length: 17 amino acids. Per germline, CDR1 LNHNV and CDR2 YYDKDF (reference sequence). V was cut by 1 base and J by 8 bases, with 23 bases left in between. The CDR3 DNA sequence: TGTGCCACCAGCAGAGGTTTGGGCAGATCAACTTTCATGGGCTACACCTTC. Protein sequence: CATSRGLGRSTFMGYTF.